Described below is a single T cell receptor (beta chain) sequence and its context. There is no known antigen for this receptor. No much larger clone is present one base from it, and per-base qualities are unavailable. The TCR beta CDR3 regions were amplified from RNA transcripts. A first-round RT-PCR of the TCR CDR3 used the HTBI primer set with the Qiagen OneStep RT-PCR kit. Libraries were constructed in a second round of multiplex PCR, after which size selection and purification were performed. Sequencing of the libraries was done on an Illumina HiSeq2000 using paired-end 100 bp reads. On the study's bioinformatics: SOAPnuke was used to process the raw data, throwing out any read that contained adapters or uncalled bases, had a mean Phred below 15, or lacked an exact constant-primer or identifier match. High-quality paired reads were merged using COPE v1.2.5, and each unique nucleotide sequence was defined as a clonotype. MiTCR v1.1 was used to align the clonotypes against IMGT TRBV, TRBD and TRBJ reference segments. The analysis was restricted to V-J combinations with a frequency above 0.0001, which together covered over 99% of the repertoires. The TCS score was defined as F50 (clonal expansion) divided by E x V (chaos), with BLOSUM62-based TCRdist calculated between CDR3 peptides within each V-J. Welch's t-statistics and random forest reduced roughly 540 V-J features to about 12, which were used in a naive Bayes classifier (R e1071). The similarity between thyroid and blood repertoires was quantified using the Morisita-Horn index. TCRdb ran its own pipeline on the public reads, namely fastp trimming at Q25 and MiXCR clone calling, and kept in-frame beta chains. Under each unique CDR3 protein, matching rows form one entry showing the most common genes and DNA. TCRdb, not the original authors, processed these V and J calls. The sample contains hundreds of thousands of distinct CDR3 sequences, over 35% of them found a single time. The ten largest clones add up to approximately 10% of the sample.

A patient counted as having stable Graves' hyperthyroidism if no progression to ophthalmopathy occurred over 18 months of follow-up. The hyperthyroidism patients were between 18 and 65 years old and newly diagnosed, with a disease duration of less than 2 months. The study excluded patients with uncontrolled infections, other autoimmune diseases, pregnancy or lactation. Diagnoses were established on the basis of clinical symptoms, serum thyroxine and TRAb, thyroid ultrasound, and orbital computed tomography. Ficoll-Paque density gradient centrifugation was used to isolate PBMCs from approximately 10 ml of fresh peripheral blood. Trizol reagent was used to extract total RNA, and RNA quality was then checked on an Agilent 2100 Bioanalyzer. The source of the sample is a study of T cells in Graves' hyperthyroidism and ophthalmopathy (dated by TCRdb to the late 2010s). Background on the whole study: Peripheral blood samples were taken at the time of initial diagnosis, prior to any treatment. TCR V-J signatures able to tell the groups apart were searched for in a discovery cohort of 95 or so patients, of whom approximately 40 had Graves' ophthalmopathy and about 55 had stable Graves' hyperthyroidism. Whether ophthalmopathy could be predicted prospectively was tested in an independent validation cohort made up of 18 to 20 hyperthyroidism patients plus 17 patients who later progressed to ophthalmopathy. The 100 or so discovery patients were randomly divided into training and test sets at a 7:3 ratio. In addition, the study compared T-cell repertoires in thyroid tissue and in blood from six Graves' hyperthyroidism patients. Once sampling was done, hyperthyroidism patients were given methimazole at a starting dose of 30 mg daily, whereas ophthalmopathy patients were given high-dose intravenous methylprednisolone. The paper reports TCR Vbeta CDR3 sequencing of roughly 140 peripheral blood samples: 40 to 45 ophthalmopathy, over 70 hyperthyroidism and around 17 progressor patients.

Spanning cysteine to phenylalanine, the CDR3 consists of 17 amino acids. CDR3 DNA is the only sequence kept; it has 51 bases, read in frame from the first base. Clipping removes 3 bases from V and 2 bases from J, with 10 as the unmatched junction base count. Via the germline V gene, CDR1 is SGHTA and CDR2 FQGNSA. On the study overall, not on this receptor specifically: A 13 V-J signature model separated ophthalmopathy from stable hyperthyroidism, with approximately 86% sensitivity and 81% to 83% specificity in cross-validation and 80%/75% in testing. Sample size was not statistically predetermined, and blinding of investigators to group allocation was not performed. In validation, the model predicted progression to ophthalmopathy with approximately 70% sensitivity and over 72% specificity, a median of about 6.7 months before onset. Most expanded thyroid clonotypes (frequency above 0.001) were also detected in blood, a finding suggesting that blood repertoires may reflect thyroid immune responses.

The sequence links TRBV7-2 to TRBJ2-7, and 10 junction bases match TRBD1. The material sequenced was blood. The clonotype comes from a man aged 18 to 30 with Graves' hyperthyroidism. The bases are TGTGCCAGCAGCTTGTTAATCGGGACAGGGGACGCCTACGAGCAGTACTTC. It is translated as CASSLLIGTGDAYEQYF.